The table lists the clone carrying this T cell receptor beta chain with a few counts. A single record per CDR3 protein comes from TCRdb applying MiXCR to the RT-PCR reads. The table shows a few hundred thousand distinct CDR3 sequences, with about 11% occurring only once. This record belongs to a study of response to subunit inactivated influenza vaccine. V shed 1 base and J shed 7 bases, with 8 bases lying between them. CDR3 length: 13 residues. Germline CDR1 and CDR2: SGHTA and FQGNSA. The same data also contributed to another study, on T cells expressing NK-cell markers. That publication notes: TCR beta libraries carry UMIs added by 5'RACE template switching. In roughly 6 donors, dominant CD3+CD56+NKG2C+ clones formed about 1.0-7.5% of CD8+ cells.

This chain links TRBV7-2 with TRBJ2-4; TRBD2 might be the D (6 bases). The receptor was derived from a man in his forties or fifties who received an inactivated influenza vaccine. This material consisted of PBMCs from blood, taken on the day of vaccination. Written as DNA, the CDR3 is TGTGCCAGCAGCTTAGTTGGGGGGAACATTCAGTACTTC. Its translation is CASSLVGGNIQYF.